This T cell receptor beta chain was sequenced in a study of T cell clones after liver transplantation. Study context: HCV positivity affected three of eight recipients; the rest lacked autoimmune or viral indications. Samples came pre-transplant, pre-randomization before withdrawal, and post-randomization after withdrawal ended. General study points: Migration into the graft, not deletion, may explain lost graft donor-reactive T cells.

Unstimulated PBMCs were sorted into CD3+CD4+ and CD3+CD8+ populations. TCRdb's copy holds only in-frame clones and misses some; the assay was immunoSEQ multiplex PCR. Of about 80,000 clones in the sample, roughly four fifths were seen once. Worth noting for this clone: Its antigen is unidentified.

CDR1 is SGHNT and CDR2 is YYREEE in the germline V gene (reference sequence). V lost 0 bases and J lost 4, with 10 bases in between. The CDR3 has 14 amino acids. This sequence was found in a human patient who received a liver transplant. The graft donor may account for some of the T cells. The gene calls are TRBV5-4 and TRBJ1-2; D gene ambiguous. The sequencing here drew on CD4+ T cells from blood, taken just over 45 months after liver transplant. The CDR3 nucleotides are TGTGCCAGCAGCTTGGTGGGAGGACCCTATGGCTACACCTTC. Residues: CASSLVGGPYGYTF. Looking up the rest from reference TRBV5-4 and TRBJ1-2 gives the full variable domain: ETGVTQSPTHLIKTRGQQVTLRCSSQSGHNTVSWYQQALGQGPQFIFQYYREEENGRGNFPPRFSGLQFPNYSSELNVNALELDDSALYLCASSLVGGPYGYTFGSGTRLTVV.